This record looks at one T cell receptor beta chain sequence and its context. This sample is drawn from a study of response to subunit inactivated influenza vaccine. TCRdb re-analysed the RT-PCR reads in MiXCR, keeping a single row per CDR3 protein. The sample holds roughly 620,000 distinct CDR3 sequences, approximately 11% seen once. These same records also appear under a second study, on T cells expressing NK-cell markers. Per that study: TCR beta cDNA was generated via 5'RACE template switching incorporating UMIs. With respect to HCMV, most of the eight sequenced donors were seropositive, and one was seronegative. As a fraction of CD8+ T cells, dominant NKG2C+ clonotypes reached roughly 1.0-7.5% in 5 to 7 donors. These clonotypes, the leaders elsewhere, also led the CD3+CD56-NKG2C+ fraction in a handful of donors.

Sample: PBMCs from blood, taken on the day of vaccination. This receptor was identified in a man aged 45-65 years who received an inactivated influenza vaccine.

CDR3 loop: CSATPPGQSNEKLFF. In nucleotides, the CDR3 is TGCAGTGCTACCCCTCCGGGACAGAGTAATGAAAAACTGTTTTTT. The rearrangement uses TRBV20-1 and TRBJ1-4; 7 positions match TRBD1. The V gene end was trimmed by 4 bases and the J gene end by 4 bases; junction bases not matched to a gene: 9. Germline assignment: CDR1 DFQATT and CDR2 SNEGSKA (reference sequence). The CDR3 is 15 residues long.